The 30 T cell receptor beta chains reported below all come from one sample, sequenced in a study of blood T cell repertoires in COVID-19. Only in-frame clones appear in the TCRdb table, and some are missing; sequencing was by immunoSEQ multiplex PCR. The sample shows about 76,000 clones, around 80% of them seen only once. Material for sequencing was peripheral blood. The source of these receptors is an older woman with acute or convalescent COVID-19.

The V gene is TRBV3-1 (or the pseudogene TRBV3-2), the J gene TRBJ1-2, with D possibly matching TRBD1 (5 bases). The CDR3 is 13 amino acids. Between the trimmed V and J ends, which lost 0 bases and 13 bases, there was a span of 15 bases. The germline CDR1 and CDR2 sequences are LGHDT and YNNKEL (reference sequence). The CDR3 region is CASSQDRLGGSTF. The DNA of the CDR3 is TGTGCCAGCAGCCAAGATCGGCTCGGGGGATCCACCTTC.

CDR3 region: CASANPGENTEAFF. The CDR3 DNA is TGTGCCAGCGCAAACCCAGGGGAGAACACTGAAGCTTTCTTT. The J gene is TRBJ1-1, the V gene TRBV5-6, with D perhaps matching TRBD1 (6 bases). This CDR3 is built from 14 residues. The germline V gene has CDR1 SGHDT and CDR2 YYEEEE. Trimming stripped 7 bases from V and 1 base from J, with 14 bases between.

The V gene is TRBV13, the J gene TRBJ2-4; 7 bases agree with TRBD2. CDR1 is PRHDT and CDR2 is FYEKMQ in the germline V gene (reference sequence). Unmatched junction bases numbered 10, after V lost 6 bases and J lost 8 bases. The CDR3 is 14 amino acids. The CDR3 DNA is TGTGCCAGCAGTTTTACGGGGGGTCAGGACATTCAGTACTTC. Translation gives CASSFTGGQDIQYF.

The chain has TRBV6-6 and TRBJ1-2; D unclear. The germline gives CDR1 MNHNY, CDR2 SVGAGI (reference sequence). V lost 8 bases and J lost 5, with 15 bases in between. The CDR3 spans 13 residues. CDR3 sequence (DNA): TGTGCCAGCGCAGTAGGAATAGCATATGGCTACACCTTC. This encodes CASAVGIAYGYTF.

This sequence joins TRBV29-1 and TRBJ1-2; D not certain. The CDR3 is 12 residues long. Trimming took 5 bases from V and 5 from J, leaving 12 bases between them. Germline-derived CDR1 and CDR2 are SQVTM and ANQGSEA. The CDR3 region has the DNA TGCAGCGTTAATAGAGGGAATTATGGCTACACCTTC. This gives the protein CSVNRGNYGYTF.

V is TRBV7-2 and J is TRBJ1-1; TRBD1 aligns across 7 bases. The CDR3 extends over 14 amino acids. Germline V gene sequence: CDR1 SGHTA, CDR2 FQGNSA. V lost 5 bases to trimming and J lost 1 base; unmatched junction nucleotides: 4. CDR3 bases: TGTGCCAGCAGCCGTCAGGGGGGGAACACTGAAGCTTTCTTT. Protein: CASSRQGGNTEAFF.

CDR3 sequence (DNA): TGTGCCATCAATGGACAGGACTCCTACGAGCAGTACTTC. This gives the protein CAINGQDSYEQYF. V gene TRBV10-3 combines with J gene TRBJ2-7; TRBD1 aligns across 7 bases. Trimming took 7 bases from V and 0 from J; bases not matched to a gene: 3. The germline V gene encodes CDR1 ENHRY and CDR2 SYGVKD. The CDR3 is 13 amino acids.

This clone appeared a few times. V is TRBV5-6 and J is TRBJ1-4; the D gene is possibly TRBD1 (6 bases). Germline CDR1 SGHDT, CDR2 YYEEEE. V was shortened by 0 bases and J by 0 bases, with 15 bases between the two germline ends. The CDR3 contains 18 residues. The CDR3, as DNA: TGTGCCAGCAGCTTGGTAAAGGGGACATCTGCAACTAATGAAAAACTGTTTTTT. The encoded protein is CASSLVKGTSATNEKLFF.

CDR3 in DNA: TGTGCCAGCAGCTTAGGCCAGGGTTACGGGGAGCTGTTTTTT. Its translation: CASSLGQGYGELFF. This chain links TRBV7-6 with TRBJ2-2, with D possibly being TRBD1 (5 bases). Trimming pared 1 base from V and 7 bases from J, leaving 10 bases between. The CDR3 contains 14 residues. Germline values: CDR1 SGHVS, CDR2 FNYEAQ.

The chain carries TRBV6-5 and TRBJ1-2; D is perhaps TRBD1 (6 bases). The germline V gene encodes CDR1 MNHEY and CDR2 SVGAGI. Trimming took 6 bases from V and 4 from J, leaving 15 bases between them. There are 14 residues in the CDR3. DNA of the CDR3: TGTGCCAGCAGCAAAAACAGACAGGCCTATGGCTACACCTTC. This codes for CASSKNRQAYGYTF.

This sequence joins TRBV3-1 (or the pseudogene TRBV3-2) and TRBJ1-4; D unclear. V lost 4 bases, J lost 2 bases, and 8 bases lay in between. The CDR3 length is 14 residues. The germline V gene has CDR1 LGHDT and CDR2 YNNKEL (reference sequence). For the CDR3, the DNA is TGTGCCAGCAGCCCCCTACAGACTAATGAAAAACTGTTTTTT. This encodes CASSPLQTNEKLFF.

V usage is TRBV5-6 and J usage is TRBJ2-1; 9 nucleotides align to TRBD2. Germline V gene sequence: CDR1 SGHDT, CDR2 YYEEEE. V trimming: 3 bases; J trimming: 6 bases; junction bases outside the gene matches: 10. CDR3 length: 16 amino acids. The CDR3 is CASSWVAGREGNEQFF. The CDR3 DNA sequence: TGTGCCAGCAGCTGGGTAGCAGGGCGGGAGGGCAATGAGCAGTTCTTC.

The V call is TRBV10-2, the J call TRBJ2-1; TRBD2 aligns across 8 bases. Germline V CDR1 and CDR2: WSHSY, SAAADI. CDR3 length: 18 amino acids. The ends lost 2 bases at V and 4 bases at J; junction bases unmatched: 13. In DNA, the CDR3 is TGCGCCAGCAGTGAGACTGTAGCCGTAGCGGGGCGATACAATGAGCAGTTCTTC. It specifies CASSETVAVAGRYNEQFF.

The chain uses TRBV19 and TRBJ2-1; TRBD2 matches at 8 bases. V lost 7 bases to trimming and J lost 0 bases; unmatched junction nucleotides: 8. Germline CDR1 reads LNHDA; CDR2 reads SQIVND (reference sequence). The length of the CDR3 is 16 residues. CDR3 residues: CASTTRGGSSYNEQFF. The CDR3 DNA sequence: TGTGCCAGTACGACCCGGGGGGGCAGCTCCTACAATGAGCAGTTCTTC.

This clone appeared a single time. The V call is TRBV5-1, the J call TRBJ1-2; 8 nucleotides match TRBD1. The CDR3 is 14 residues long. Trimming cost V 3 bases and J 2 bases; bases outside gene matches: 3. Germline loops: CDR1 SGHRS, CDR2 YFSETQ. The CDR3 spells CASSSGQGNYGYTF. The CDR3 DNA follows: TGCGCCAGCAGCTCCGGACAGGGCAACTATGGCTACACCTTC.

About this clone: Its ends do not fully match the called genes, so a read error is possible. The chain recombines TRBV5-6 with TRBJ1-5, with D possibly TRBD1 on 5 matching bases. CDR1 is SGHDT and CDR2 is YYEEEE in the germline V gene. This CDR3 region has 13 residues. CDR3 nucleotide sequence: TGTGCCAGCAGCTTAGGGGACTATCATCCCCAGCATTTT. Its protein is CASSLGDYHPQHF.

This clone occurred a few times. The chain recombines TRBV4-1 with TRBJ1-5; maybe TRBD1 (6 bases). CDR3 length equals 16 residues. Germline loops: CDR1 MGHRA, CDR2 YSYEKL. V lost 4 bases, J lost 1 base, and 14 bases lay in between. The CDR3 here is CASSPLGGASNQPQHF. CDR3 nucleotides: TGCGCCAGCAGCCCGCTGGGGGGGGCGAGCAATCAGCCCCAGCATTTT.

This clone was found a few times. This chain joins TRBV6-1 and TRBJ1-5; a possible D gene is TRBD1 (5 bases). Germline V gives CDR1 MNHNS, CDR2 SASEGT. V was pared by 1 base and J by 0 bases, with 10 bases between. This CDR3 is built from 16 residues. The CDR3 protein is CASSEEGMYSNQPQHF. CDR3 DNA sequence: TGTGCCAGCAGTGAAGAGGGGATGTATAGCAATCAGCCCCAGCATTTT.

V and J are TRBV7-2 and TRBJ2-3; D may be TRBD1 (5 bases). V was pared by 1 base and J by 9 bases, with 5 bases between. CDR1 is SGHTA, CDR2 FQGNSA, per germline. This CDR3 has 11 residues. CDR3 DNA sequence: TGTGCCAGCAGCTTAGGGGGCACGCAGTATTTT. This gives the protein CASSLGGTQYF.

The chain is built from TRBV5-1 and TRBJ2-5; 7 nucleotides agree with TRBD1. Losses at the gene ends were 4 bases for V and 1 base for J; bases not matched to a gene: 13. Per the germline V gene, CDR1 is SGHRS and CDR2 is YFSETQ. This CDR3 has 17 amino acids. CDR3 sequence reads: CASSPTDRVPLQETQYF. As DNA, the CDR3 is TGCGCCAGCAGCCCCACCGACAGGGTACCCCTCCAAGAGACCCAGTACTTC.

The chain combines TRBV4-1 with TRBJ1-4; no firm D call. The CDR3 consists of 15 residues. In germline, CDR1 is MGHRA, CDR2 YSYEKL. Between the trimmed V and J ends, which lost 0 bases and 0 bases, there was a span of 5 bases. The CDR3: CASSQEGATNEKLFF. The CDR3, as DNA: TGCGCCAGCAGCCAAGAAGGAGCAACTAATGAAAAACTGTTTTTT.

The chain employs TRBV18 and TRBJ1-2, with D uncertain. The CDR3 loop spans 15 amino acids. V lost 0 bases and J lost 0, with 8 bases in between. The V gene's germline CDR1 is KGHSH and CDR2 LQKENI. CDR3 protein: CASSPPNRSNYGYTF. CDR3 DNA: TGTGCCAGCTCACCACCCAACCGGTCTAACTATGGCTACACCTTC. Full variable domain (remainder filled in from reference TRBV18 and TRBJ1-2): NAGVMQNPRHLVRRRGQEARLRCSPMKGHSHVYWYRQLPEEGLKFMVYLQKENIIDESGMPKERFSAEFPKEGPSILRIQQVVRGDSAAYFCASSPPNRSNYGYTFGSGTRLTVV.

The rearrangement links TRBV18 to TRBJ2-3, with D perhaps matching TRBD2 (6 bases). Deletions cut 3 bases from V and 0 bases from J, with 13 bases between. Germline V gene sequence: CDR1 KGHSH, CDR2 LQKENI. The CDR3 runs 16 residues. The CDR3 sequence is CASSPSGDSSTDTQYF. CDR3 coding DNA: TGTGCCAGCTCACCCTCGGGAGACTCGAGCACAGATACGCAGTATTTT.

V gene TRBV24-1 combines with J gene TRBJ2-5, with 9 bases identical to TRBD1. J was trimmed by 3 bases and V by 3 bases; bases with no gene match: 4. The V gene's germline CDR1 is KGHDR and CDR2 SFDVKD. This CDR3 is 15 amino acids long. The CDR3: CATSDRQGGKETQYF. For the CDR3, the DNA is TGTGCCACCAGTGATCGACAGGGGGGAAAAGAGACCCAGTACTTC.

This rearrangement joins TRBV25-1 to TRBJ1-4; no clear D gene. Looked up from germline, CDR1 is MGHDK and CDR2 is SYGVNS. The CDR3 totals 15 residues. V was clipped by 5 bases and J by 2 bases, with 12 bases between them. The CDR3: CASSKHLGTNEKLFF. In nucleotides, the CDR3 is TGTGCCAGCAGTAAACACCTCGGGACTAATGAAAAACTGTTTTTT.

The chain carries TRBV10-3 and TRBJ1-6; 8 nucleotides agree with TRBD1. This CDR3 has 15 residues. From germline, CDR1 is ENHRY and CDR2 SYGVKD. After removal of 3 bases from V and 9 bases from J, the junction contained 7 bases not matched to a gene. The DNA for the CDR3 is TGTGCCATCAGTGATGCCGGGACAGGCAGTTCACCCCTCCACTTT. This codes for CAISDAGTGSSPLHF.

Only a few counts were recorded for this clone. The chain is built from TRBV30 and TRBJ1-1; unclear D gene. Per germline, CDR1 GTSNPN and CDR2 SVGIG (reference sequence). The V end lost 4 bases, the J end lost 2 bases, and 5 bases lay between the germline ends. The CDR3 consists of 11 residues. The CDR3 DNA is TGTGCCTGGATCGTCAACACTGAAGCTTTCTTT. Protein product: CAWIVNTEAFF.

The chain joins TRBV3-1 (or the pseudogene TRBV3-2) to TRBJ2-2, with D unresolved. V was shortened by 2 bases and J by 5 bases, with 6 bases between the two germline ends. Looked up from germline, CDR1 is LGHDT and CDR2 is YNNKEL (reference sequence). This CDR3 contains 13 residues. The CDR3: CASSQLITGELFF. The CDR3 region has the DNA TGTGCCAGCAGCCAACTTATTACCGGGGAGCTGTTTTTT.

This clone is a singleton in its sample. The chain links TRBV11-2 to TRBJ1-2, with 8 bases lining up with TRBD1. CDR1 is SGHAT, CDR2 FQNNGV, per germline. The CDR3 is 14 residues long. V shed 1 base and J 4 bases; nucleotides not matched to a gene: 2. CDR3 DNA sequence: TGTGCCAGCAGCTTAGTTACAGGGGGCTATGGCTACACCTTC. Translation: CASSLVTGGYGYTF. Complete variable domain (other parts from reference TRBV11-2 and TRBJ1-2): EAGVAQSPRYKIIEKRQSVAFWCNPISGHATLYWYQQILGQGPKLLIQFQNNGVVDDSQLPKDRFSAERLKGVDSTLKIQPAKLEDSAVYLCASSLVTGGYGYTFGSGTRLTVV.

This chain uses TRBV2 with TRBJ1-2, with 9 bases identical to TRBD1. This CDR3 spans 14 amino acids. Per germline, CDR1 SNHLY and CDR2 FYNNEI. The V segment lost 4 bases and the J segment 3 bases; nucleotides outside the gene matches: 3. The DNA of the CDR3 is TGTGCCAGCAGTGTCCGGGACAGGGACTATGGCTACACCTTC. This sequence encodes CASSVRDRDYGYTF. Together with reference TRBV2 and TRBJ1-2, the CDR3 gives the full variable domain: EPEVTQTPSHQVTQMGQEVILRCVPISNHLYFYWYRQILGQKVEFLVSFYNNEISEKSEIFDDQFSVERPDGSNFTLKIRSTKLEDSAMYFCASSVRDRDYGYTFGSGTRLTVV.